This entry is about one TCR beta chain. These data come from a study of blood T cell repertoires in COVID-19. Across the study: Acute and convalescent COVID-19 samples came from the United States, Italy and Spain. T cells, B-cell-depleted T cells, or PBMCs provided the cDNA or gDNA that served as material.

Authors' methods: Amplification of reference gene primers was used by the study to estimate nucleated cell counts. Profiling relied on immunoSEQ multiplex PCR, and the TCRdb table lists in-frame clones only, not all of them. V and J calls and clone size are copied from that table; D and trimming were computed from the DNA. The sample shows around 120,000 clones, 90% of them seen only once. The germline gives CDR1 MNHEY, CDR2 SVGAGI. Germline trimming cut 5 bases from V and 7 bases from J; bases unmatched to any gene: 7. There are 15 residues in the CDR3. Source material: peripheral blood. The receptor comes from a woman in her sixties or seventies with COVID-19, enrolled during active disease. The V and J genes are TRBV6-5 and TRBJ2-2; 10 nucleotides agree with TRBD1. DNA of the CDR3: TGTGCCAGCAGTATGCGACAGGGGGCGAGCGGGGAGCTGTTTTTT. This sequence encodes CASSMRQGASGELFF.